The 17 T cell receptor beta chains given below trace back to one sample, sequenced in a study of regulatory T cells in long-lasting Graves disease. Time point denoted: newly diagnosed GD, antithyroid drugs for less than 3 months. PBMCs provided the RNA from which the TCR library was made. Construction of TCR beta libraries relied on iRepertoire HTBI primers and on Arm-PCR targeting CDR3 regions. Via MiXCR, TCRdb re-called the multiplex PCR reads, giving one row per CDR3 protein. The sample carries 300,000 to 450,000 distinct CDR3 sequences, roughly 15% recorded once. The sequenced sample was peripheral blood mononuclear cells (PBMCs), obtained at new diagnosis, from a patient treated with antithyroid drugs. These receptors all come from a female donor with Graves disease.

This clonotype was recorded at least ten times. This chain joins TRBV10-3 and TRBJ1-2; D gene uncertain. Trimming cost V 2 bases and J 5 bases, with 9 bases left between them. Germline V gene lookup returns CDR1 ENHRY and CDR2 SYGVKD. This CDR3 has 13 residues. CDR3 in amino acids: CAISEDTLYGYTF. CDR3 bases: TGTGCCATCAGTGAGGACACTTTATATGGCTACACCTTC.

This clonotype was seen at least ten times. The chain has TRBV7-2 and TRBJ2-3; the match to TRBD1 covers 10 bases. The V gene's germline CDR1 is SGHTA and CDR2 FQGNSA. The CDR3 has 20 residues. V was clipped by 5 bases and J by 0 bases; unmatched bases: 17. This chain's CDR3 is CASSGDRGGGTLSSTDTQYF. CDR3 DNA sequence: TGTGCCAGCAGCGGGGACAGGGGAGGCGGGACCCTCTCGAGCACAGATACGCAGTATTTT.

This clonotype was seen a few times. The chain is built from TRBV15 and TRBJ1-5; possibly TRBD1 for D (5 bases). From germline, CDR1 is LNHNV and CDR2 YYDKDF (reference sequence). The CDR3 contains 14 residues. V lost 6 bases, J lost 4 bases, and 13 bases lay in between. CDR3 in amino acids: CATRGRGANQPQHF. The CDR3 nucleotides are TGTGCCACCAGAGGTAGAGGGGCAAATCAGCCCCAGCATTTT.

The J gene is TRBJ2-5, the V gene TRBV6-1, with 10 bases lining up with TRBD1. With V trimmed by 1 base and J by 5 bases, 7 bases remained unmatched. CDR1 is MNHNS and CDR2 is SASEGT in the germline V gene. This CDR3 is built from 16 residues. Written as DNA, the CDR3 is TGTGCCAGCAGTGAAGTCGGGACAGGGGAGTGGGAGACCCAGTACTTC. Encoded protein: CASSEVGTGEWETQYF.

This clonotype has a count of ten or more. The V call is TRBV7-2, the J call TRBJ2-7, with 9 bases aligning to TRBD1. V shed 5 bases, J shed 3 bases, and the junction held 5 bases outside the gene matches. CDR1 is SGHTA and CDR2 is FQGNSA in the germline V gene. This CDR3 has 14 residues. The CDR3 region has the DNA TGTGCCAGCAGCCGGACAGGGGCCTTCTACGAGCAGTACTTC. Its protein is CASSRTGAFYEQYF. Full variable domain (missing parts from reference TRBV7-2 and TRBJ2-7): GAGVSQSPSNKVTEKGKDVELRCDPISGHTALYWYRQSLGQGLEFLIYFQGNSAPDKSGLPSDRFSAERTGGSVSTLTIQRTQQEDSAVYLCASSRTGAFYEQYFGPGTRLTVT.

Points on this clonotype: It differs at one base from a far larger clone, so likely a read error. The chain combines TRBV28 with TRBJ2-7; 14 positions agree with TRBD2. Germline lookup yields CDR1 MDHEN and CDR2 SYDVKM. V dropped 7 bases and J dropped 7; count of bases not matched to a gene: 6. This CDR3 comprises 14 residues. This CDR3 reads CASKGLAGVSEQYF. CDR3 DNA: TGTGCCAGCAAGGGACTAGCGGGAGTGAGTGAGCAGTACTTC.

This clonotype turned up a few times. This chain uses TRBV19 with TRBJ2-1; D is ambiguous. Near its end, the DNA agrees better with TRBJ2-5, so the J call may be wrong. The CDR3 spans 14 residues. Germline values: CDR1 LNHDA, CDR2 SQIVND (reference sequence). The CDR3 protein is CASSPSELGETQYF. As DNA, the CDR3 is TGTGCCAGTAGTCCAAGCGAGCTGGGAGAGACCCAGTACTTC.

This clonotype was detected ten times or more. The chain carries TRBV19 and TRBJ1-4; D gene unclear. V gave up 5 bases and J gave up 4 bases, with 14 bases separating them. There are 15 residues in the CDR3. CDR1 is LNHDA and CDR2 is SQIVND in the germline V gene (reference sequence). CDR3 amino acids: CASSAGRKFNEKLFF. The CDR3 DNA reads as TGTGCCAGTAGTGCCGGACGGAAATTTAATGAAAAACTGTTTTTT.

The chain links TRBV6-2 or TRBV6-3 to TRBJ2-3, with 9 bases matching TRBD2. V was clipped by 3 bases and J by 3 bases; unmatched bases: 4. This CDR3 is 15 amino acids long. Germline loops: CDR1 MNHEY, CDR2 SVGEGT. CDR3 DNA sequence: TGTGCCAGCAGTTATATAGCGGGAGAGACAGATACGCAGTATTTT. Its translation is CASSYIAGETDTQYF.

This clonotype has ten or more counts. The chain recombines TRBV20-1 with TRBJ2-1, with 12 bases aligning to TRBD2. CDR1 is DFQATT and CDR2 is SNEGSKA in the germline V gene (reference sequence). The V gene end was trimmed by 5 bases and the J gene end by 7 bases; junction bases not matched to a gene: 12. The CDR3 runs to 16 residues. CDR3: CSAFLRLAGVFNEQFF. The CDR3 DNA reads TGCAGTGCTTTTCTTCGACTAGCGGGAGTCTTTAATGAGCAGTTCTTC.

This chain links TRBV7-2 with TRBJ2-3; 15 bases agree with TRBD2. V was clipped by 1 base and J by 2 bases; unmatched bases: 4. This CDR3 has 18 residues. Germline V gives CDR1 SGHTA, CDR2 FQGNSA. The CDR3 loop reads CASSLGTSGRASTDTQYF. CDR3 sequence (DNA): TGTGCCAGCAGCTTAGGGACTAGCGGGAGGGCCTCCACAGATACGCAGTATTTT.

As for this clonotype: A read error may be the cause here, since a much bigger clone is one base away. This sequence joins TRBV19 and TRBJ1-5; tentative D call: TRBD1 (6 bases). Germline values: CDR1 LNHDA, CDR2 SQIVND (reference sequence). V gave up 7 bases and J gave up 2 bases, with 21 bases separating them. The CDR3 extends over 17 amino acids. The CDR3 reads CASNMAGTPFRNQPQHF. CDR3 nucleotide sequence: TGTGCCAGTAATATGGCCGGGACACCTTTTCGCAATCAGCCCCAGCATTTT.

This clonotype was counted many times. The chain recombines TRBV3-1 with TRBJ1-1; a possible D gene is TRBD1 (5 bases). Germline V lookup: CDR1 LGHDT, CDR2 YNNKEL (reference sequence). This CDR3 is built from 15 residues. V lost 1 base and J lost 1, with 10 bases in between. The CDR3 nucleotides read TGTGCCAGCAGCCAAGGCCAGACAGAGAACACTGAAGCTTTCTTT. This sequence encodes CASSQGQTENTEAFF. Looking up the rest from reference TRBV3-1 and TRBJ1-1 gives the full variable domain: DTAVSQTPKYLVTQMGNDKSIKCEQNLGHDTMYWYKQDSKKFLKIMFSYNNKELIINETVPNRFSPKSPDKAHLNLHINSLELGDSAVYFCASSQGQTENTEAFFGQGTRLTVV.

This clonotype was seen a handful of times. The gene calls are TRBV6-1 and TRBJ2-2, with D tentatively TRBD2 (5 bases). The CDR3 spans 15 residues. Germline V lookup: CDR1 MNHNS, CDR2 SASEGT. The ends were cut back, 2 bases at V and 5 bases at J, with 12 bases in the middle. CDR3 sequence (DNA): TGTGCCAGCAGTGAATGGTTCGGGGATACCGGGGAGCTGTTTTTT. Its translation is CASSEWFGDTGELFF.

In its sample, this clonotype was seen a few times. A much larger clone differs by one base, so this may be a read error. This chain connects TRBV29-1 to TRBJ2-5; 12 nucleotides match TRBD2. Matching the DNA end better, TRBJ2-1 makes the J call doubtful. Per germline, CDR1 SQVTM and CDR2 ANQGSEA. The length of the CDR3 is 16 residues. The CDR3 here is CSVENSGLAGRDKQFF. The CDR3 coding sequence is TGCAGCGTTGAGAATAGCGGACTAGCGGGACGGGATAAGCAGTTCTTC.

This clonotype was picked up many times. V gene TRBV4-3 combines with J gene TRBJ2-1; 10 bases map to TRBD2. Trimming removed 2 bases from V and 7 bases from J; junction bases left unmatched: 8. The CDR3 is 16 residues long. The V gene's germline CDR1 is LGHNA and CDR2 YSLEER. The CDR3 region is CASSQLSGRRVNEQFF. The CDR3 DNA is TGCGCCAGCAGCCAACTTAGCGGGAGGAGGGTAAATGAGCAGTTCTTC.

V and J are TRBV7-3 and TRBJ1-5; 8 nucleotides line up with TRBD1. Unmatched junction bases numbered 5, after V lost 2 bases and J lost 5 bases. The CDR3 spans 15 residues. Germline CDR1 reads SGHTA; CDR2 reads FQGTGA. The CDR3 nucleotides read TGTGCCAGCAGCTTAGGCAGGGGGCCACATCAGCCCCAGCATTTT. Its protein product is CASSLGRGPHQPQHF.